The 8 T cell receptor beta chains given below trace back to one sample, sequenced in a study of read filtering for tumor transcriptome and immune sequencing. This library used roughly 0.4 ug RNA and molecular barcoded adaptors spanning alpha/delta and beta/gamma chains. TCRdb processed the reads anew with MiXCR; each CDR3 protein has one entry. The data hold 20,000 or so distinct CDR3 sequences, with around 20% observed a single time. The sequencing sample was made of a population of CD138-negative cells sorted from bone marrow. All receptors derive from a donor aged 40 or older with multiple myeloma.

The chain combines TRBV5-6 with TRBJ2-7; D might be TRBD1 (6 bases). CDR1 is SGHDT, CDR2 YYEEEE, per germline. The CDR3 extends over 14 amino acids. Trimming shortened V by 7 bases and J by 3 bases, and 17 bases separated the two germline ends. The CDR3 bases are TGTGCCAGCGAAGGACAGCCGAAAGACTACGAGCAGTACTTC. Residues: CASEGQPKDYEQYF.

This clonotype has a handful of counts. J is TRBJ2-5 and V is TRBV4-1, with D perhaps matching TRBD1 (6 bases). V dropped 6 bases and J dropped 1 base, with 9 bases sitting between them. Germline CDR1 MGHRA, CDR2 YSYEKL. This CDR3 contains 13 residues. Written as DNA, the CDR3 is TGCGCCAGCAGACCACAGGGCCAAGAGACCCAGTACTTC. Its protein product is CASRPQGQETQYF.

The CDR3 coding sequence is TGTGCCAGCAGCTTAGAGGACGGTTACGGGTATAGCAATCAGCCCCAGCATTTT. Its translation is CASSLEDGYGYSNQPQHF. This chain connects TRBV7-8 to TRBJ1-5; D gene unclear. Trimming stripped 1 base from V and 0 bases from J, with 16 bases between. From germline, CDR1 is SGHVS and CDR2 FQNEAQ. This CDR3 spans 18 amino acids.

To note about this clonotype: This CDR3 is missing its conserved last phenylalanine or tryptophan, likely due to a read error. The chain is built from TRBV28 and TRBJ1-1; D is uncertain. This CDR3 is built from 13 residues. V lost 3 bases and J lost 6, with 11 bases in between. CDR1 and CDR2 from the germline V gene are MDHEN and SYDVKM. This CDR3 reads CASSFQSGSEAFL. The CDR3 region has the DNA TGTGCCAGCAGTTTTCAATCTGGATCTGAAGCTTTCCTT.

This clonotype has ten or more counts. The chain employs TRBV19 and TRBJ2-2, with unresolved D. V was cut by 3 bases and J by 2 bases, with 10 bases left in between. CDR3 length: 15 amino acids. Germline assignment: CDR1 LNHDA and CDR2 SQIVND (reference sequence). The CDR3 reads CASSMATFNTGELFF. The CDR3 coding sequence is TGTGCCAGTAGTATGGCAACCTTTAACACCGGGGAGCTGTTTTTT.

As for this clonotype: At one end the junction does not follow the germline gene, possibly because of a read error. The chain is built from TRBV28 and TRBJ2-7; D remains ambiguous. CDR1 is MDHEN, CDR2 SYDVKM, per germline. CDR3 length: 12 amino acids. For the CDR3, the DNA is TGTGCCAGCAGTTTATTGGGCTACGAGCAGCACTTC. This sequence encodes CASSLLGYEQHF.

This clonotype was counted ten times or more. V is TRBV28 and J is TRBJ1-5; tentatively, D is TRBD1 (6 bases). Germline loops: CDR1 MDHEN, CDR2 SYDVKM. The V and J ends lost 6 bases and 1 base respectively, with 16 bases between them. The length of the CDR3 is 16 residues. CDR3 residues: CASRTQGRGSNQPQHF. CDR3 DNA sequence: TGTGCCAGCAGGACGCAGGGGAGGGGGAGCAATCAGCCCCAGCATTTT.

Within the sample, this clonotype is medium-sized. V is TRBV21-1 and J is TRBJ2-5. TRBV21-1 corresponds to a pseudogene. The CDR3 consists of 10 residues. The CDR3 spells CASSKETQYF. CDR3 in DNA: TGTGCCAGCAGCAAAGAGACCCAGTACTTC.